The rows below give T cell receptor beta chains drawn from one sample of a study of blood T cell repertoires in COVID-19. Repertoires were generated with immunoSEQ multiplex PCR, while TCRdb's copy carries only in-frame clones and drops some. The sample includes just under 80,000 clones, roughly 85% of them seen just once. The sample taken for sequencing was peripheral blood. These receptors were collected from a human donor in a cohort sampled during active COVID-19. Each CDR3 is given with its conserved first and last residue. D genes are given only for firm matches.

V gene,J gene,D gene,CDR3 DNA,CDR3 protein
TRBV7-2,TRBJ2-3,TRBD1,TGTGCCAGCAGCTCGGACAGGGCGTCAGATACGCAGTATTTT,CASSSDRASDTQYF
TRBV7-9,TRBJ2-1,NA,TGTGCCAGCAGCTTAAACAGTAATCTCTACAATGAGCAGTTCTTC,CASSLNSNLYNEQFF
TRBV6-2/TRBV6-3,TRBJ1-4,NA,TGTGCCAGCAGTTACCGGTCTACTAATGAAAAACTGTTTTTT,CASSYRSTNEKLFF
TRBV24-1,TRBJ2-2,TRBD1,TGTGCCACCTCACGGGACAGGGGAAGCACCGGGGAGCTGTTTTTT,CATSRDRGSTGELFF
TRBV3-1/TRBV3-2,TRBJ2-1,NA,TGTGCCAGCAGCCCCTTCGACAGGTCCCGCCAGTACAATGAGCAGTTCTTC,CASSPFDRSRQYNEQFF
TRBV20-1,TRBJ2-1,NA,TGCAGTGCTAGTGGGAATCGGGATCCACCCTACAATGAGCAGTTCTTC,CSASGNRDPPYNEQFF
TRBV5-6,TRBJ2-1,TRBD1,TGTGCCAGCAGCTTTAGGGGGCTTGGGTCGTACAATGAGCAGTTCTTC,CASSFRGLGSYNEQFF
TRBV5-4,TRBJ1-2,TRBD1,TGTGCCAGCAGCTCCAGACCGGACAGGGGGTACGGCTACACCTTC,CASSSRPDRGYGYTF
TRBV2,TRBJ2-5,NA,TGTGCCAGCGTTCCCAGGGACCAAGAGACCCAGTACTTC,CASVPRDQETQYF
TRBV6-1,TRBJ2-1,NA,TGTGCCAGCAGCCCTGACGCAGCCAGGTGGCAGTTCTTC,CASSPDAARWQFF
TRBV7-3,TRBJ1-3,TRBD1,TGTGCCAGCAGCCAACGGACAGGCTCTGGAAACACCATATATTTT,CASSQRTGSGNTIYF
TRBV4-1,TRBJ2-7,NA,TGCGCCAGCAGCCCCATCCTTCAGGGAGGCGAGCAGTACTTC,CASSPILQGGEQYF
TRBV6-5,TRBJ2-3,NA,TGTGCCAGCAGTCTTAGACAGGACCTAGATACGCAGTATTTT,CASSLRQDLDTQYF
TRBV30,TRBJ2-1,NA,TGTGCCTGGGGGACGGGGAATAATGAGCAGTTCTTC,CAWGTGNNEQFF
TRBV5-1,TRBJ2-7,TRBD2,TGCGCCAGCAGCTTGGACGGGGGGTCTATCGAGCAGTACTTC,CASSLDGGSIEQYF
TRBV2,TRBJ2-7,TRBD2,TGTGCCAGCAAGGGATTTGGACTAGCGGCCTACGAGCAGTACTTC,CASKGFGLAAYEQYF
TRBV11-1,TRBJ2-1,TRBD1,TGTGCCAGCACCTTTGGGACAGGGGTGAACAATGAGCAGTTCTTC,CASTFGTGVNNEQFF
TRBV9,TRBJ2-3,NA,TGTGCCAGCAGCACACGGTTAGCTTCTAGCACAGATACGCAGTATTTT,CASSTRLASSTDTQYF
TRBV12-3/TRBV12-4,TRBJ2-5,NA,TGTGCCAGCACCCCCGGGTTAGTAGGGACCCAGTACTTC,CASTPGLVGTQYF
TRBV12-3/TRBV12-4,TRBJ2-1,NA,TGTGCCAGCAGTTTACTTCGAGGCAATGAGCAGTTCTTC,CASSLLRGNEQFF
TRBV11-3,TRBJ2-5,NA,TGTGCCAGCAGCGAATACGGGAGCCAAGAGACCCAGTACTTC,CASSEYGSQETQYF
TRBV6-2/TRBV6-3,TRBJ2-3,TRBD2,TGTGCCAGCAGTTCGACTAGCGGGGGACCAGATACGCAGTATTTT,CASSSTSGGPDTQYF